This TCR beta chain is from a study of shared clonotypes between healthy human individuals. Positively selected for CCR7, the CD45RO-negative cells used as naive CD8 cells excluded terminally differentiated effector memory CD45RA+ cells. This table comes from immunoSEQ multiplex PCR, and its TCRdb copy is limited to in-frame clones, with some not included. The repertoire holds some 2,100,000 clones, with more than 85% as singletons. The ends were cut back, 8 bases at V and 3 bases at J, with 13 bases in the middle. The CDR3 length is 13 residues. Germline V gene data show CDR1 as MNHNS and CDR2 as SASEGT.

The J gene is TRBJ1-1, the V gene TRBV6-1; D is undetermined. Sequencing used naive CD8+ T cells from PBMCs. The sequence was obtained from a man in his late teens or twenties in good health. Some clones in this sample may be carry-over from other donors' samples. CDR3 loop: CASRGWADTEAFF. CDR3 DNA sequence: TGTGCCAGCCGCGGTTGGGCGGACACTGAAGCTTTCTTT.